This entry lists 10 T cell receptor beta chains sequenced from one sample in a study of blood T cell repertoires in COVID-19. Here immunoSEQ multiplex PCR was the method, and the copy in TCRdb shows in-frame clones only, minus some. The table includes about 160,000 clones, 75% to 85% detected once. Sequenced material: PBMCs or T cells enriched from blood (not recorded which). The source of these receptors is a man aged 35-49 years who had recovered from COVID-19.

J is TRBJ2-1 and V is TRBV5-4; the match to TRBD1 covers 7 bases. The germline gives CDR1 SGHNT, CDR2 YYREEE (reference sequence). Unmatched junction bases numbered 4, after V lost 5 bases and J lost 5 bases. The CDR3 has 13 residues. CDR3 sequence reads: CASSRDRHNEQFF. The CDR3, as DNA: TGTGCCAGCAGTCGGGACAGACACAATGAGCAGTTCTTC. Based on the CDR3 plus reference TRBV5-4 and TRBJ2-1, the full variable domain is ETGVTQSPTHLIKTRGQQVTLRCSSQSGHNTVSWYQQALGQGPQFIFQYYREEENGRGNFPPRFSGLQFPNYSSELNVNALELDDSALYLCASSRDRHNEQFFGPGTRLTVL.

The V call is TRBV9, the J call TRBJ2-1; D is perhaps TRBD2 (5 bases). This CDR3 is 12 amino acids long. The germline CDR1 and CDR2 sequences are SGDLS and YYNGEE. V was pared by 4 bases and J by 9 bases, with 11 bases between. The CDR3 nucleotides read TGTGCCAGCAGCCCCCGGGGAACTGAGCAGTTCTTC. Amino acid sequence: CASSPRGTEQFF.

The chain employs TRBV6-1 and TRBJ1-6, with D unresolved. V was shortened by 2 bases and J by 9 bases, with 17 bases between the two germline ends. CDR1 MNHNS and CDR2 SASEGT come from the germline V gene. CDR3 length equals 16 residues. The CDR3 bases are TGTGCCAGCAGTGAACTAACAGTTGGAATTGGTTCACCCCTCCACTTT. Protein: CASSELTVGIGSPLHF.

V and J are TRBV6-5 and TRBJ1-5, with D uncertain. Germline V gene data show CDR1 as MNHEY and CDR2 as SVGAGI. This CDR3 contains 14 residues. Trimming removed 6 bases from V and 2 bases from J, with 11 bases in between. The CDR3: CASSRNQGNQPQHF. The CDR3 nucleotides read TGTGCCAGCAGCAGAAACCAGGGCAATCAGCCCCAGCATTTT.

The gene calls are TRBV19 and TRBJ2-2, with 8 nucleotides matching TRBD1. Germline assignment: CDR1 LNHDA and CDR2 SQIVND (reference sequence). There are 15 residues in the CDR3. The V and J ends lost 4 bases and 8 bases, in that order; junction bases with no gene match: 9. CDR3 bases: TGTGCCAGTAGTACATTGCAGGGGGCCGGTGGGGAGCTGTTTTTT. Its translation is CASSTLQGAGGELFF.

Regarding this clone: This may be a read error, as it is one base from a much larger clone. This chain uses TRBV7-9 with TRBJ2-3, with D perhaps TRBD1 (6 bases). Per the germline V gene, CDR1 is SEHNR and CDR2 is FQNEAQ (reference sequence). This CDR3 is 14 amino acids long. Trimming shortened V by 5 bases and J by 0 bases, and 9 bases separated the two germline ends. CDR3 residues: CASSLGQSTDTQYF. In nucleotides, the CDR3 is TGTGCCAGCAGCCTCGGACAGAGCACAGATACGCAGTATTTT.

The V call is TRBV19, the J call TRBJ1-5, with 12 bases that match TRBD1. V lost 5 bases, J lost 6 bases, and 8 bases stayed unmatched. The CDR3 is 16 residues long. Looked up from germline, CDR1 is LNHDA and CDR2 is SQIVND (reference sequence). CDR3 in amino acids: CASSSGDRGRGQPQHF. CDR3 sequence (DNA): TGTGCCAGTAGTTCCGGGGACAGGGGGCGAGGTCAGCCCCAGCATTTT.

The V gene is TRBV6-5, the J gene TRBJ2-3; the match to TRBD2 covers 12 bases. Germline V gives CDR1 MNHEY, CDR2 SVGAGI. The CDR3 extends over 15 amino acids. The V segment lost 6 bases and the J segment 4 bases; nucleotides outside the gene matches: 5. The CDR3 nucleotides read TGTGCCAGCAGAGTACTAGCGGGGGGTTCAGATACGCAGTATTTT. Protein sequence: CASRVLAGGSDTQYF.

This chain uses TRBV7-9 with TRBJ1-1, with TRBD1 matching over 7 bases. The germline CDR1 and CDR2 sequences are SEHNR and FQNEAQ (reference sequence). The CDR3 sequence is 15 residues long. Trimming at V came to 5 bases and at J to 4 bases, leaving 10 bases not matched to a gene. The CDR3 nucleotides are TGTGCCAGCAGCCCGCGCTACAGGGGTAGCACTGAAGCTTTCTTT. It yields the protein CASSPRYRGSTEAFF.

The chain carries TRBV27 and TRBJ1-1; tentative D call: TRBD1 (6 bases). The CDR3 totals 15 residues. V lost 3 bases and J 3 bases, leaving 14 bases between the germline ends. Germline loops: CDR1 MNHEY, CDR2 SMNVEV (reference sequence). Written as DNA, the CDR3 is TGTGCCAGCAGTTTTACAGGGAATCCGGACACTGAAGCTTTCTTT. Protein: CASSFTGNPDTEAFF.